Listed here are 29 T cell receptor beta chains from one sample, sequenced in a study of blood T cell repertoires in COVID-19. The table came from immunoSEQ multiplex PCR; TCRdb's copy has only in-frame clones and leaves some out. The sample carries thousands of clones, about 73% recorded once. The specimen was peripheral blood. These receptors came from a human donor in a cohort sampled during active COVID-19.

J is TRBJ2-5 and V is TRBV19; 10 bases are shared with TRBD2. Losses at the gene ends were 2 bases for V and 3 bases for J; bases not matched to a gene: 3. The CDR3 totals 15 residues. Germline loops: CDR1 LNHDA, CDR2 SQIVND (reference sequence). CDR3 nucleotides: TGTGCCAGTAGTATACTAGCGGGAGTCAAAGAGACCCAGTACTTC. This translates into CASSILAGVKETQYF.

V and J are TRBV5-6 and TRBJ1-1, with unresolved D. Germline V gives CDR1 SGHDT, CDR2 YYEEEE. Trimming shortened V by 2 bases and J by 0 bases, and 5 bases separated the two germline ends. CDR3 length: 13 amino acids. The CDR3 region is CASSFIMNTEAFF. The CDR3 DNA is TGTGCCAGCAGCTTTATAATGAACACTGAAGCTTTCTTT.

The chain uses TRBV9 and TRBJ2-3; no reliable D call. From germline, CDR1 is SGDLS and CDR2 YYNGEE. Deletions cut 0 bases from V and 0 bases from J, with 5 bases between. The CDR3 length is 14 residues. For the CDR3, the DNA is TGTGCCAGCAGCGTAGCCGGTAGCACAGATACGCAGTATTTT. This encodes CASSVAGSTDTQYF.

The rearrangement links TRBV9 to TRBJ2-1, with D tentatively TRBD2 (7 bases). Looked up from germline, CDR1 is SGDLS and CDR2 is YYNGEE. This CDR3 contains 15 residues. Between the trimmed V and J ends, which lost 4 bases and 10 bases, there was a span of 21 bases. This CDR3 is CASSPRGRAGEEQFF. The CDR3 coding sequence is TGTGCCAGCAGCCCTAGGGGGAGGGCCGGAGAGGAGCAGTTCTTC.

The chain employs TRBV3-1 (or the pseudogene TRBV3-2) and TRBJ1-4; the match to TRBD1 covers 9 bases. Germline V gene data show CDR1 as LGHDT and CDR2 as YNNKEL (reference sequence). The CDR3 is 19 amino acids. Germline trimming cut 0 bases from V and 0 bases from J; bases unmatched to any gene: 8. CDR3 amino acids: CASSQEWDRDIATNEKLFF. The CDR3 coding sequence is TGTGCCAGCAGCCAAGAATGGGACAGGGACATCGCAACTAATGAAAAACTGTTTTTT.

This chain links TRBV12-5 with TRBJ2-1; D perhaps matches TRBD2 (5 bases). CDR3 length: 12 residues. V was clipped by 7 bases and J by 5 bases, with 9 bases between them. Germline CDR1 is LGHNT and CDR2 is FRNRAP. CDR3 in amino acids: CASVVGDNEQFF. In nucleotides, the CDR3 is TGTGCTAGTGTAGTGGGAGACAATGAGCAGTTCTTC. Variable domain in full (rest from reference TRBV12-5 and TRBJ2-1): DARVTQTPRHKVTEMGQEVTMRCQPILGHNTVFWYRQTMMQGLELLAYFRNRAPLDDSGMPKDRFSAEMPDATLATLKIQPSEPRDSAVYFCASVVGDNEQFFGPGTRLTVL.

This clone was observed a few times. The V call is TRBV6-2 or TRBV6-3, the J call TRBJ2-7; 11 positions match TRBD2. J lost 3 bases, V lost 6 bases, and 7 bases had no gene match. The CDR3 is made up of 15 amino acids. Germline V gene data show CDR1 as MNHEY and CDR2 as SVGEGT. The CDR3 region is CASSLLAGVIYEQYF. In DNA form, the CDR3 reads TGTGCCAGCAGCCTACTAGCGGGAGTGATCTACGAGCAGTACTTC.

CDR3 residues: CASSPAWDFLKEQYF. The CDR3 coding sequence is TGTGCCAGCAGCCCAGCTTGGGACTTTCTTAAGGAGCAGTACTTC. V is TRBV11-2 and J is TRBJ2-7; a possible D gene is TRBD2 (6 bases). Germline V gives CDR1 SGHAT, CDR2 FQNNGV. CDR3 size: 15 residues. The V end was cut by 5 bases, the J end by 7 bases, with 21 bases between.

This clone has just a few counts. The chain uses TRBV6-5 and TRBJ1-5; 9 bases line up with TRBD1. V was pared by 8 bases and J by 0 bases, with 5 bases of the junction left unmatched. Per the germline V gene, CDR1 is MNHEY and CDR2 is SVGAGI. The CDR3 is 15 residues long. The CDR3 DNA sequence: TGTGCCAGCGTATGGACAGGGGATAGCAATCAGCCCCAGCATTTT. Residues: CASVWTGDSNQPQHF.

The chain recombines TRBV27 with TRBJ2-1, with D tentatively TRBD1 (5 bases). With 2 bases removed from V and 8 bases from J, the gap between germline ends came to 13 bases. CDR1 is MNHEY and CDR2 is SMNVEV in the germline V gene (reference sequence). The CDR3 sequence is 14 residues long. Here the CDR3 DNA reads TGTGCCAGCAGTTTACAGGGATGGGGCGATGAGCAGTTCTTC. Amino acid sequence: CASSLQGWGDEQFF.

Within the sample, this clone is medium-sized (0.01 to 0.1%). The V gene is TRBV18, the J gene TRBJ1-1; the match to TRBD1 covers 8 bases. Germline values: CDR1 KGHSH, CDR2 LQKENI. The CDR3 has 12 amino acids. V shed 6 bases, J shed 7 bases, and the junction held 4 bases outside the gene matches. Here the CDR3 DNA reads TGTGCCAGCTCCAGGGGGCATGATGAAGCTTTCTTT. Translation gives CASSRGHDEAFF.

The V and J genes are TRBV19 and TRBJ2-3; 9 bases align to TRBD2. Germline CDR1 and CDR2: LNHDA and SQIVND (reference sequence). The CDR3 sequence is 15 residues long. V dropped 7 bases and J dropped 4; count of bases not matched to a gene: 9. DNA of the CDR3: TGTGCCAGTAAGGAGATTAGCGGGAGCGCAGATACGCAGTATTTT. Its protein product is CASKEISGSADTQYF.

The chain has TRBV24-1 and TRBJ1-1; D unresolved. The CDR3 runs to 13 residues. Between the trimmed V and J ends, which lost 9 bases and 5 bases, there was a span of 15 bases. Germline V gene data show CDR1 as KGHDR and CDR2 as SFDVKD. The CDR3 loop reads CATSTGAGTEAFF. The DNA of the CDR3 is TGTGCCACCTCGACTGGCGCGGGGACTGAAGCTTTCTTT.

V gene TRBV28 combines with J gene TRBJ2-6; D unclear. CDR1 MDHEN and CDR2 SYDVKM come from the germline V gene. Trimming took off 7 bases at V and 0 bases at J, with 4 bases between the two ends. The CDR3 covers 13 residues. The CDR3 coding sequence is TGTGCCAGCACACTCTCTGGGGCCAACGTCCTGACTTTC. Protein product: CASTLSGANVLTF.

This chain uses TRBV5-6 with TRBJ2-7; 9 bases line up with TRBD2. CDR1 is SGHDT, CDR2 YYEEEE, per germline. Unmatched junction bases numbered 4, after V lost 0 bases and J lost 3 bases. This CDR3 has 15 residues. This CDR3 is CASSLGLAGFYEQYF. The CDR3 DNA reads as TGTGCCAGCAGCTTGGGGCTAGCGGGATTCTACGAGCAGTACTTC.

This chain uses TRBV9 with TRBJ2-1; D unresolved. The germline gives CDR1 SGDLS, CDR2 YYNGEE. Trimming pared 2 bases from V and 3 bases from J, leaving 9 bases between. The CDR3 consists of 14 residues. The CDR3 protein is CASSVWYGYNEQFF. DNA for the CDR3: TGTGCCAGCAGCGTGTGGTACGGCTACAATGAGCAGTTCTTC.

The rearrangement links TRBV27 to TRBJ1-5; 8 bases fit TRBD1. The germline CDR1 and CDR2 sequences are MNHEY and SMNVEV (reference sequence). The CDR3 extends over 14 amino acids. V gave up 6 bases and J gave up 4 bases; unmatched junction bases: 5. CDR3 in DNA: TGTGCCAGCAGCCTACAGGGGGGGAATCAGCCCCAGCATTTT. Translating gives CASSLQGGNQPQHF.

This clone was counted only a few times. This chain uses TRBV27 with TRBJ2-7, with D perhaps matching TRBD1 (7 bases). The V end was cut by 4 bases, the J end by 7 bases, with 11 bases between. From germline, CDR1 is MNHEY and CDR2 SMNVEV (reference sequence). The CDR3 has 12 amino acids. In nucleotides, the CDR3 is TGTGCCAGCAGTTCACAGGGGAGGGAGCAGTACTTC. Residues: CASSSQGREQYF.

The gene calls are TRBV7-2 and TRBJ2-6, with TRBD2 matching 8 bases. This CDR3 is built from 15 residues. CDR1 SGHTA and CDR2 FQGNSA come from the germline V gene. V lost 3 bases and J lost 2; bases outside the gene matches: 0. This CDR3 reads CASSFGGAGANVLTF. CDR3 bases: TGTGCCAGCAGCTTCGGGGGGGCTGGGGCCAACGTCCTGACTTTC.

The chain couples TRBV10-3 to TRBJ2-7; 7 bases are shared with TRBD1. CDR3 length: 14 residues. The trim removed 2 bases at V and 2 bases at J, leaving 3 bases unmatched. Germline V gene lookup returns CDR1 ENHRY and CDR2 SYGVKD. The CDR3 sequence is CAISEDRATYEQYF. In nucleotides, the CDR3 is TGTGCCATCAGTGAGGACAGGGCCACCTACGAGCAGTACTTC.

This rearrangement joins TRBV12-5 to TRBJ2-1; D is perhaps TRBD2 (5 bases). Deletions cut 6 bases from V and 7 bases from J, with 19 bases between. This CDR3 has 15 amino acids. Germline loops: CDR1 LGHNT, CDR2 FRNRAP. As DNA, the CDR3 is TGTGCTAGTGGCAATGGACTGGCTCTTGGGAATGAGCAGTTCTTC. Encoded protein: CASGNGLALGNEQFF.

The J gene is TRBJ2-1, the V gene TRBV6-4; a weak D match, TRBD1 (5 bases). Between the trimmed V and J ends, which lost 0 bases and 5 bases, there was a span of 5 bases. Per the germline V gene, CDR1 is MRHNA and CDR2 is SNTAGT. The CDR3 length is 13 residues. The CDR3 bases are TGTGCCAGCAGTGACTCGGACAACAATGAGCAGTTCTTC. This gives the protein CASSDSDNNEQFF.

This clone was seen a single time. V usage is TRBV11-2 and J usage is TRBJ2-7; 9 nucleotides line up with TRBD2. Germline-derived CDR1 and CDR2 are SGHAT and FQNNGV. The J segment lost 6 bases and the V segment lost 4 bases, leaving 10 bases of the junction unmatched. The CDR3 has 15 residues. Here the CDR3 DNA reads TGTGCCAGCAGCTCGACAGAGGTAGCGGGGGCCGAGCAGTACTTC. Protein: CASSSTEVAGAEQYF.

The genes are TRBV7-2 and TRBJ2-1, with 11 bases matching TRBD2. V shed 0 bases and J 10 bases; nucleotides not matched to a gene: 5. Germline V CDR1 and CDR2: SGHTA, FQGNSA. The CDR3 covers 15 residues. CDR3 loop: CASSLAPSGRREQFF. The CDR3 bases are TGTGCCAGCAGCTTAGCGCCTAGCGGGAGGAGAGAGCAGTTCTTC.

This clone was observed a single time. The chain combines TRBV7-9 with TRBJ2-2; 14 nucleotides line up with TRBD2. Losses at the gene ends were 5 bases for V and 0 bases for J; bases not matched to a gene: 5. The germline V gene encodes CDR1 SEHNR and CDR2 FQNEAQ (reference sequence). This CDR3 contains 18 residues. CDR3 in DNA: TGTGCCAGCAGCCCGGGACTAGCGGGAGTTGCGAACACCGGGGAGCTGTTTTTT. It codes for CASSPGLAGVANTGELFF.

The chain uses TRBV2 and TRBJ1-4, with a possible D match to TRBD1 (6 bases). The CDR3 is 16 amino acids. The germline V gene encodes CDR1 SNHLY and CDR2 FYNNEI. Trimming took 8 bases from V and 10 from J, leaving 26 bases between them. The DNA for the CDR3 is TGTGCCAGCTCAAAACAGGGCCCTCGGTCAGTGGGAAAACTGTTTTTT. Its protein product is CASSKQGPRSVGKLFF.

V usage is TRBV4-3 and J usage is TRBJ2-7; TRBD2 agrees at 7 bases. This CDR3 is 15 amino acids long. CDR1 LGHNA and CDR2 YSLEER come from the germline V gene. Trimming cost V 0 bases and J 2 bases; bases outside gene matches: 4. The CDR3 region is CASSQDRGVAYEQYF. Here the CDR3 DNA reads TGCGCCAGCAGCCAAGATCGGGGGGTAGCCTACGAGCAGTACTTC.

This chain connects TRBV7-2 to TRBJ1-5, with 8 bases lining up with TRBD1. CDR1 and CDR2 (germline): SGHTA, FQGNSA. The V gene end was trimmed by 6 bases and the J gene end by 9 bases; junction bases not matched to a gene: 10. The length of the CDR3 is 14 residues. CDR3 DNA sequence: TGTGCCAGCAGTGATCCCGGGACAGGCCGGCCCCAGCATTTT. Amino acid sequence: CASSDPGTGRPQHF.

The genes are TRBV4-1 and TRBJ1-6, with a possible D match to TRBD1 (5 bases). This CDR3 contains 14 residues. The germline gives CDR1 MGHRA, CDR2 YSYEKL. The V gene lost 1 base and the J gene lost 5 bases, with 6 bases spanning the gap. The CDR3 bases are TGCGCCAGCAGCCAAGTGACAGATAATTCACCCCTCCACTTT. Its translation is CASSQVTDNSPLHF.